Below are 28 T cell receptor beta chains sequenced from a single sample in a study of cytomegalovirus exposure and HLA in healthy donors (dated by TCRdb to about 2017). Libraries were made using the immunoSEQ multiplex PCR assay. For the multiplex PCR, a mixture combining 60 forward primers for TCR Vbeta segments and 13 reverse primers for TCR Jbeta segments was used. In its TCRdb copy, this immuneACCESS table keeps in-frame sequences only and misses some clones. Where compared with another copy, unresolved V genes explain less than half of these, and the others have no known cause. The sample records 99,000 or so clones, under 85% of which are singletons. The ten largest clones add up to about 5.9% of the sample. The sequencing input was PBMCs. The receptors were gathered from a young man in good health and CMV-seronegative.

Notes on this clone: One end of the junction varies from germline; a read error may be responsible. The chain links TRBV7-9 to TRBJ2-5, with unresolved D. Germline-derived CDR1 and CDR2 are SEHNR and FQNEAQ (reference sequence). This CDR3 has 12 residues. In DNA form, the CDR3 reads TGTTCCAGCAGCTTATCCTCGGAGACCCAGTACTTC. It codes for CSSSLSSETQYF. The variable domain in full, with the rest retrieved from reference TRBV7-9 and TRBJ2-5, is DTGVSQNPRHKITKRGQNVTFRCDPISEHNRLYWYRQTLGQGPEFLTYFQNEAQLEKSRLLSDRFSAERPKGSFSTLEIQRTEQGDSAMYLCSSSLSSETQYFGPGTRLLVL.

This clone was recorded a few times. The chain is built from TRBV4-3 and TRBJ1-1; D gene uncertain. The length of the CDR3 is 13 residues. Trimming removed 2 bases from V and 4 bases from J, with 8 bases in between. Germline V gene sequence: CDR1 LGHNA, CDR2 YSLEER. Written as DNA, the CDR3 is TGCGCCAGCAGCCAATATTCGGGCACTGAAGCTTTCTTT. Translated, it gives CASSQYSGTEAFF.

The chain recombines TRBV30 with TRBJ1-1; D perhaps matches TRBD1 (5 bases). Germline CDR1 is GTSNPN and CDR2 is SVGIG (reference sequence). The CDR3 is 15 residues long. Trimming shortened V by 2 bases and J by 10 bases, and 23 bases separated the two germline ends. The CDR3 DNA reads TGTGCCTGGAGTCAAGGGACTGCAACGTCCCGAGGAGCTTTCTTT. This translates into CAWSQGTATSRGAFF.

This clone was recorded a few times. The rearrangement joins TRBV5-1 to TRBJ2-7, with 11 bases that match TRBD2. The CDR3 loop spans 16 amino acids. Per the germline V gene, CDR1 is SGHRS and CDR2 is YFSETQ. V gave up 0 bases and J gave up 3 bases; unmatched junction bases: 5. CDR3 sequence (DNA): TGCGCCAGCAGCTTGGCGCTAGCGGGAGGTTACTACGAGCAGTACTTC. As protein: CASSLALAGGYYEQYF.

The CDR3 loop is CAIRGSEHNEQFF. As DNA, the CDR3 is TGTGCCATCAGAGGCAGCGAACACAATGAGCAGTTCTTC. This chain connects TRBV10-3 to TRBJ2-1; D remains ambiguous. The CDR3 is 13 amino acids. CDR1 is ENHRY, CDR2 SYGVKD, per germline. V was trimmed by 6 bases and J by 5 bases, leaving 11 bases between them.

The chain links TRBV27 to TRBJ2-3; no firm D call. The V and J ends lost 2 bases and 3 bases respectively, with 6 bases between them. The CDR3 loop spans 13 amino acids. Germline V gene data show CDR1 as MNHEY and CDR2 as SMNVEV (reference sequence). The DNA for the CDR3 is TGTGCCAGCAGTTTAAGAGAAACAGATACGCAGTATTTT. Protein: CASSLRETDTQYF.

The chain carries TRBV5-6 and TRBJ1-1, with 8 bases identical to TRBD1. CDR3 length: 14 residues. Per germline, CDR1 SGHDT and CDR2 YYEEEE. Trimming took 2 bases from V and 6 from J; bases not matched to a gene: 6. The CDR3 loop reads CASSLRQGWAEAFF. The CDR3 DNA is TGTGCCAGCAGCTTACGACAGGGGTGGGCTGAAGCTTTCTTT.

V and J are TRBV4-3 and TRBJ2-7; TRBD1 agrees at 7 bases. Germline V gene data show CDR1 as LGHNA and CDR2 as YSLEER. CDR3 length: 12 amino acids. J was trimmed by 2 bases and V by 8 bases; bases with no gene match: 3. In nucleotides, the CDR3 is TGCGCCAGCCGACAGGGACCCTACGAGCAGTACTTC. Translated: CASRQGPYEQYF.

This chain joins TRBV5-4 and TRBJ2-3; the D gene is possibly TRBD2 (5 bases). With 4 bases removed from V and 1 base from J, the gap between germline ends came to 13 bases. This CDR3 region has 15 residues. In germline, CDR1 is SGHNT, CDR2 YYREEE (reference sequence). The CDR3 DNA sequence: TGTGCCAGCAGCCCTAGCTTGGACCGCACAGATACGCAGTATTTT. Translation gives CASSPSLDRTDTQYF.

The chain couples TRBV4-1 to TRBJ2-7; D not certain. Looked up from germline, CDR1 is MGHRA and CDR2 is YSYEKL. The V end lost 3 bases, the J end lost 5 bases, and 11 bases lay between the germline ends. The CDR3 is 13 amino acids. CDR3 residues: CASSHQASHEQYF. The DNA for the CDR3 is TGCGCCAGCAGCCACCAGGCCTCGCACGAGCAGTACTTC.

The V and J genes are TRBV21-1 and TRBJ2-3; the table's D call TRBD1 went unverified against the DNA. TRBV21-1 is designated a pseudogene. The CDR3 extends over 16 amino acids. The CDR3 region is CASSKGGQGGNDTQYF. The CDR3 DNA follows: TGTGCCAGCAGCAAGGGGGGACAGGGGGGGAATGATACGCAGTATTTT.

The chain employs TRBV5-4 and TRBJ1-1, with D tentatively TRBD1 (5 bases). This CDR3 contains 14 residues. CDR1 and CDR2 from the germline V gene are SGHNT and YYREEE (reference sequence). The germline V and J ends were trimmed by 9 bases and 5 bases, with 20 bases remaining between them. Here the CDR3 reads CATSGGKGGTEAFF. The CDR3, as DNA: TGTGCCACATCGGGGGGAAAGGGAGGAACTGAAGCTTTCTTT. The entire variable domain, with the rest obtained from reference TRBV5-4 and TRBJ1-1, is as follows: ETGVTQSPTHLIKTRGQQVTLRCSSQSGHNTVSWYQQALGQGPQFIFQYYREEENGRGNFPPRFSGLQFPNYSSELNVNALELDDSALYLCATSGGKGGTEAFFGQGTRLTVV.

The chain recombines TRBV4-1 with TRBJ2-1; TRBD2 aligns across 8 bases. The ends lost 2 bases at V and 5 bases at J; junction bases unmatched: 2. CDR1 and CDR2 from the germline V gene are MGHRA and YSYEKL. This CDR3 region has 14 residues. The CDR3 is CASSQREGHNEQFF. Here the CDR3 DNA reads TGCGCCAGCAGCCAACGGGAGGGACACAATGAGCAGTTCTTC.

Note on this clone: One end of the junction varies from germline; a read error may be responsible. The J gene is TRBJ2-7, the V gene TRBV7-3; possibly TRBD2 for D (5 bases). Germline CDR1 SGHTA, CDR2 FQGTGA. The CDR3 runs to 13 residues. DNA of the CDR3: TGTGCCAGCAGCGTAACTAGATTCGACGAGCAGTACTTC. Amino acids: CASSVTRFDEQYF.

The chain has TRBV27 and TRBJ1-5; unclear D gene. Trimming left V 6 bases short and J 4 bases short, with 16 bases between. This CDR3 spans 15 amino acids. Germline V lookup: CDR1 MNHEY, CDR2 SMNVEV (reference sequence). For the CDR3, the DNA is TGTGCCAGCAGAAAGCGGCGGTCCGAAAATCAGCCCCAGCATTTT. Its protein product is CASRKRRSENQPQHF.

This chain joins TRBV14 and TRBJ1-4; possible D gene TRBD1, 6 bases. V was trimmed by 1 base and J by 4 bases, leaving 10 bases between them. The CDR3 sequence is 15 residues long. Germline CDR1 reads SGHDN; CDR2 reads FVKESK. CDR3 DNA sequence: TGTGCCAGCAGCCAAGTGGGGGCTTATAATGAAAAACTGTTTTTT. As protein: CASSQVGAYNEKLFF.

The CDR3: CASKHSGTGRMNTEAFF. In DNA form, the CDR3 reads TGTGCCAGCAAGCACTCTGGGACAGGGAGAATGAACACTGAAGCTTTCTTT. The V gene is TRBV2, the J gene TRBJ1-1; 9 positions agree with TRBD1. Germline V gives CDR1 SNHLY, CDR2 FYNNEI. This CDR3 contains 17 residues. Trimming cost V 7 bases and J 0 bases; bases outside gene matches: 12.

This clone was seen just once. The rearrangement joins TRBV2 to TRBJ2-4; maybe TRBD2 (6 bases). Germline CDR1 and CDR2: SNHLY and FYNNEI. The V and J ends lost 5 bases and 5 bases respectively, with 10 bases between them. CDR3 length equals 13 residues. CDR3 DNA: TGTGCCAGCAGTATGGAGGGCCAAAACATTCAGTACTTC. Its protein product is CASSMEGQNIQYF.

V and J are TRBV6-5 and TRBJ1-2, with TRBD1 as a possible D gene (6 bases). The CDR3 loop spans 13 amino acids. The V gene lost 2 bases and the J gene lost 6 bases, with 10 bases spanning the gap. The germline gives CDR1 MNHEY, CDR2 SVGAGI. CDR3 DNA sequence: TGTGCCAGCAGTTACGGTCAGGGGAATGGCTACACCTTC. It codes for CASSYGQGNGYTF.

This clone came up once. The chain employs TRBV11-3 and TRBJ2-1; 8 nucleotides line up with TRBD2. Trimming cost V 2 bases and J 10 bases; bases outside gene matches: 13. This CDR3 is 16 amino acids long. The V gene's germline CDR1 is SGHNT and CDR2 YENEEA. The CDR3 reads CASSLRGTQREYEQFF. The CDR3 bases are TGTGCCAGCAGCTTAAGGGGGACACAGCGGGAGTACGAGCAGTTCTTC. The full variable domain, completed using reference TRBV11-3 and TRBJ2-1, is EAGVVQSPRYKIIEKKQPVAFWCNPISGHNTLYWYLQNLGQGPELLIRYENEEAVDDSQLPKDRFSAERLKGVDSTLKIQPAELGDSAVYLCASSLRGTQREYEQFFGPGTRLTVL.

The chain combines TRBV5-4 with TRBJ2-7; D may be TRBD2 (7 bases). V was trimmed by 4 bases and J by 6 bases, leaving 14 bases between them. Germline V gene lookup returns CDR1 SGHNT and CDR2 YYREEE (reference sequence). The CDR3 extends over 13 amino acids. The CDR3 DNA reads TGTGCCAGCAGCCCCCGGGGGGCGGTCGAGCAGTACTTC. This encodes CASSPRGAVEQYF. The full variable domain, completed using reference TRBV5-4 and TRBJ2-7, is ETGVTQSPTHLIKTRGQQVTLRCSSQSGHNTVSWYQQALGQGPQFIFQYYREEENGRGNFPPRFSGLQFPNYSSELNVNALELDDSALYLCASSPRGAVEQYFGPGTRLTVT.

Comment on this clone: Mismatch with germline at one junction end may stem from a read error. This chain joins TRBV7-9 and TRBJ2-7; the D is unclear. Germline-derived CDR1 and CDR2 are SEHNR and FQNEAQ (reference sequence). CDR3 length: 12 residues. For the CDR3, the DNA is TGTTCCAGCAGCTCAACATCCTACGAGCAGTACTTC. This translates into CSSSSTSYEQYF.

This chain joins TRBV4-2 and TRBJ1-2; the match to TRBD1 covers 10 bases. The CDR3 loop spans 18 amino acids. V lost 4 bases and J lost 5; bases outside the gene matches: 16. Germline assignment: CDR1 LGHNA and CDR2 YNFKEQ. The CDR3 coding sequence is TGTGCCAGCAGCCGAGAAATTGGGACAGGGGCAGTGCGGTATGGCTACACCTTC. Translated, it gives CASSREIGTGAVRYGYTF.

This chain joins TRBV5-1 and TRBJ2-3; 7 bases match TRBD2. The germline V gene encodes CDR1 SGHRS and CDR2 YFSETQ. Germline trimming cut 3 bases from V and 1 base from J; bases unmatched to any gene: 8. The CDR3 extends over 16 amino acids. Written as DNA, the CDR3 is TGCGCCAGCAGCTCCGGACTAGGGCAGGGCACAGATACGCAGTATTTT. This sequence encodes CASSSGLGQGTDTQYF.

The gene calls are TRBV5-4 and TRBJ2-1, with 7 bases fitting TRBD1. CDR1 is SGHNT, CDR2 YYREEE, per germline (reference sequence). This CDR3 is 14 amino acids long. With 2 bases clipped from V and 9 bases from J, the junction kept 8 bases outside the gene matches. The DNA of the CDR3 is TGTGCCAGCAGCTTTTCCGGGACAGAGGGTGAGCAGTTCTTC. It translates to CASSFSGTEGEQFF. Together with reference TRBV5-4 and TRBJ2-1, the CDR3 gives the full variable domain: ETGVTQSPTHLIKTRGQQVTLRCSSQSGHNTVSWYQQALGQGPQFIFQYYREEENGRGNFPPRFSGLQFPNYSSELNVNALELDDSALYLCASSFSGTEGEQFFGPGTRLTVL.

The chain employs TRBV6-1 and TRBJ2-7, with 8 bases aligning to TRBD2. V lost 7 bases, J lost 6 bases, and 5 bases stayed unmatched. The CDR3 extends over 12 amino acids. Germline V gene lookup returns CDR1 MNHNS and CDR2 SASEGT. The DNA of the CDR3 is TGTGCCAGCAACCGGCGGGGGGTCGAGCAGTACTTC. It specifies CASNRRGVEQYF.

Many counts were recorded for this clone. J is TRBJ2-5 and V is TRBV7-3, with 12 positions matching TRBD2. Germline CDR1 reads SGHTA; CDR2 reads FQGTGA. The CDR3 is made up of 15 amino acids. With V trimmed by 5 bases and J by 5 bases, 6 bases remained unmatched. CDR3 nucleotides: TGTGCCAGCAGCCTAGCGGGAGGGATTTCGGAGACCCAGTACTTC. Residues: CASSLAGGISETQYF. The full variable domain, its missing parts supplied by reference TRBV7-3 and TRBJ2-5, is GAGVSQTPSNKVTEKGKYVELRCDPISGHTALYWYRQSLGQGPEFLIYFQGTGAADDSGLPNDRFFAVRPEGSVSTLKIQRTERGDSAVYLCASSLAGGISETQYFGPGTRLLVL.

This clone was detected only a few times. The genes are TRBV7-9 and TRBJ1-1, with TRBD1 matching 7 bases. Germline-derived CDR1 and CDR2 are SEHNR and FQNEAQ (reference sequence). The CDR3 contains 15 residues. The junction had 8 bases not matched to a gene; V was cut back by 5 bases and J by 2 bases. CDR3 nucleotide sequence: TGTGCCAGCAGCCCCCGGGGACAGCCTAACACTGAAGCTTTCTTT. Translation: CASSPRGQPNTEAFF.